This T cell receptor beta chain was sequenced during a study of cytomegalovirus exposure and HLA in healthy donors. Researchers ran the PCR with 60 Vbeta and 13 Jbeta primers. Libraries were prepared by immunoSEQ multiplex PCR; TCRdb keeps only in-frame clonotypes and omits some of them. The sample comprises over 130,000 clones, 61% of which are singletons, and approximately 1.7% rests with the top ten. The CDR3 loop spans 14 amino acids. CDR1 and CDR2 from the germline V gene are SQVTM and ANQGSEA. Trimming pared 5 bases from V and 8 bases from J, leaving 21 bases between. Study results and limitations: In the analysis, some V segments, TRBV6-2 and TRBV6-3 included, were excluded as indistinguishable.

In the case of this clone: Its specificity is not known.

This sequence originates from a male donor in good health and CMV-seronegative. Input material: PBMCs. This chain connects TRBV29-1 to TRBJ1-2; possibly TRBD1 for D (6 bases). The CDR3 DNA reads TGCAGCGTTCGGCCCAGGGGCGCTCCGAACGGCTACACCTTC. Translating it yields CSVRPRGAPNGYTF.